This TCR beta chain was found in a study of blood T cell repertoires in COVID-19. About the study: Material from acute and convalescent COVID-19 was sourced from the United States, Italy and Spain. PBMCs, B-cell-depleted T cells, or T cells were the source of the cDNA or gDNA that made up the material.

The CDR3 loop spans 11 amino acids. Germline CDR1 and CDR2: SGDLS and YYNGEE. The V gene end was trimmed by 4 bases and the J gene end by 13 bases; junction bases not matched to a gene: 5. Here immunoSEQ multiplex PCR was the method, and the copy in TCRdb shows in-frame clones only, minus some. The sample includes under 250,000 clones, around 86% of them seen just once. Seattle patients were enrolled while actively infected and followed longitudinally. The origin of this receptor is a woman between 65 and 79 years old with COVID-19, enrolled during active disease. The genes are TRBV9 and TRBJ2-1; 7 bases are a match to TRBD1. The sequencing sample was made of peripheral blood. The CDR3 protein is CASSMTGTQFF. CDR3 in DNA: TGTGCCAGCAGCATGACAGGGACCCAGTTCTTC.